This T cell receptor (beta chain) was observed in a study of T cell changes during pregnancy in multiple sclerosis. The assay was immunoSEQ multiplex PCR, and TCRdb's table has in-frame clones only and misses some. The sample holds 60,000 or so clones, roughly nine tenths seen once. The CDR3 has 14 residues. V was clipped by 0 bases and J by 5 bases, with 11 bases between them. CDR1 and CDR2 from the germline V gene are SGHRS and YFSETQ. The rearrangement links TRBV5-1 to TRBJ1-2; D is unresolved. This clonotype was sampled from a female donor in good health, enrolled as a control in a pregnancy study. Material: CD4+ T cells from peripheral blood mononuclear cells, obtained after pregnancy. CDR3 bases: TGCGCCAGCAGCTTGGCCACCGCTAGGTATGGCTACACCTTC. It encodes CASSLATARYGYTF.